The 15 T cell receptor beta chains below come from one sample, sequenced in a study of T cell clonotyping in hematopoietic cell transplantation. Generated by immunoSEQ multiplex PCR, the TCRdb table keeps only in-frame clones and is missing some. Found here are about 69,000 clones, 94% of them singletons; the top ten hold under 2%. Input material: peripheral blood mononuclear cells. The receptors shown here come from a man between 50 and 59 years old in good health. Some clones in this sample may be carry-over from other donors' samples.

This chain joins TRBV19 and TRBJ2-1; possibly TRBD2 for D (5 bases). V was cut by 3 bases and J by 5 bases, with 20 bases left in between. Germline CDR1 LNHDA, CDR2 SQIVND (reference sequence). CDR3 length: 17 amino acids. CDR3 coding DNA: TGTGCCAGTAGTATTCAGCGGCAGGCCAAATTGAACAATGAGCAGTTCTTC. Translated: CASSIQRQAKLNNEQFF.

This rearrangement joins TRBV28 to TRBJ2-7; TRBD1 aligns across 8 bases. After removal of 3 bases from V and 5 bases from J, the junction contained 3 bases not matched to a gene. The length of the CDR3 is 13 residues. The germline V gene has CDR1 MDHEN and CDR2 SYDVKM. Written as DNA, the CDR3 is TGTGCCAGCAGTTTGAACAGGGGGAACGAGCAGTACTTC. This gives the protein CASSLNRGNEQYF.

The chain employs TRBV7-9 and TRBJ1-1; TRBD1 might be the D (6 bases). This CDR3 region has 16 residues. Per germline, CDR1 SEHNR and CDR2 FQNEAQ (reference sequence). Trimming pared 6 bases from V and 1 base from J, leaving 18 bases between. CDR3: CASRQSGQIQNTEAFF. The DNA for the CDR3 is TGTGCCAGCAGGCAAAGCGGACAGATCCAGAACACTGAAGCTTTCTTT.

The V gene is TRBV6-6, the J gene TRBJ1-1, with D perhaps TRBD1 (5 bases). The germline V gene encodes CDR1 MNHNY and CDR2 SVGAGI (reference sequence). Trimming took 10 bases from V and 5 from J, leaving 14 bases between them. CDR3 length equals 12 residues. The CDR3 is CATVTGRTEAFF. The CDR3 DNA reads TGTGCCACCGTAACAGGAAGGACTGAAGCTTTCTTT.

The V call is TRBV28, the J call TRBJ2-3; D remains ambiguous. CDR3 size: 16 residues. Between the trimmed V and J ends, which lost 3 bases and 0 bases, there was a span of 13 bases. Per the germline V gene, CDR1 is MDHEN and CDR2 is SYDVKM. CDR3 residues: CASSLSTFTSTDTQYF. CDR3 coding DNA: TGTGCCAGCAGTTTGAGCACTTTCACTAGCACAGATACGCAGTATTTT.

The chain combines TRBV14 with TRBJ1-4, with a possible D match to TRBD1 (6 bases). Looked up from germline, CDR1 is SGHDN and CDR2 is FVKESK. The CDR3 runs 15 residues. V lost 4 bases and J 7 bases, leaving 16 bases between the germline ends. The chain's CDR3 is CASSPRSGGREKLFF. CDR3 in DNA: TGTGCCAGCAGCCCCCGTTCGGGGGGGCGTGAAAAACTGTTTTTT. The full variable domain, with the rest looked up from reference TRBV14 and TRBJ1-4, is EAGVTQFPSHSVIEKGQTVTLRCDPISGHDNLYWYRRVMGKEIKFLLHFVKESKQDESGMPNNRFLAERTGGTYSTLKVQPAELEDSGVYFCASSPRSGGREKLFFGSGTQLSVL.

The chain couples TRBV7-2 to TRBJ2-5, with D maybe TRBD1 (5 bases). The germline gives CDR1 SGHTA, CDR2 FQGNSA. The CDR3 has 13 residues. V was clipped by 1 base and J by 7 bases, with 10 bases between them. CDR3 nucleotides: TGTGCCAGCAGCTTAGGCGGCAGGGCGACCCAGTACTTC. Translating it yields CASSLGGRATQYF.

The chain couples TRBV19 to TRBJ2-5, with D unresolved. The CDR3 length is 13 residues. V was cut by 6 bases and J by 5 bases, with 13 bases left in between. The V gene's germline CDR1 is LNHDA and CDR2 SQIVND (reference sequence). CDR3 amino acids: CASRGPTRETQYF. CDR3 DNA: TGTGCCAGTAGGGGCCCCACGAGGGAGACCCAGTACTTC.

The rearrangement uses TRBV5-1 and TRBJ2-3; D uncertain. CDR3 length equals 15 residues. Deletions cut 5 bases from V and 0 bases from J, with 13 bases between. Germline V gives CDR1 SGHRS, CDR2 YFSETQ. Written as DNA, the CDR3 is TGCGCCAGCAGATCCCTTGACGAGAGCACAGATACGCAGTATTTT. Protein sequence: CASRSLDESTDTQYF.

The chain joins TRBV5-4 to TRBJ1-2; 7 bases map to TRBD1. The trim removed 4 bases at V and 3 bases at J, leaving 6 bases unmatched. The CDR3 contains 14 residues. Germline assignment: CDR1 SGHNT and CDR2 YYREEE (reference sequence). The CDR3 spells CASSSSDRDYGYTF. The CDR3, as DNA: TGTGCCAGCAGCAGTTCAGACAGGGACTATGGCTACACCTTC. The full variable domain, its missing parts supplied by reference TRBV5-4 and TRBJ1-2, is ETGVTQSPTHLIKTRGQQVTLRCSSQSGHNTVSWYQQALGQGPQFIFQYYREEENGRGNFPPRFSGLQFPNYSSELNVNALELDDSALYLCASSSSDRDYGYTFGSGTRLTVV.

As DNA, the CDR3 is TGTGCCAGCAGCTCCTTTACTAGCGGGAGGGCCGGGGAGCAGTACTTC. The encoded protein is CASSSFTSGRAGEQYF. The chain couples TRBV11-2 to TRBJ2-7; 13 bases match TRBD2. The CDR3 extends over 16 amino acids. Germline CDR1 is SGHAT and CDR2 is FQNNGV. The V segment lost 4 bases and the J segment 7 bases; nucleotides outside the gene matches: 10.

V is TRBV28 and J is TRBJ1-5; possibly TRBD1 for D (6 bases). The germline V and J ends were trimmed by 9 bases and 3 bases, with 12 bases remaining between them. The CDR3 consists of 13 residues. CDR1 and CDR2 (germline): MDHEN, SYDVKM. In DNA form, the CDR3 reads TGTGCCAGTTACAGGGACGCCAATCAGCCCCAGCATTTT. Its protein product is CASYRDANQPQHF.

This clone was seen just once. The chain has TRBV11-2 and TRBJ2-7; D is uncertain. CDR1 SGHAT and CDR2 FQNNGV come from the germline V gene. Between the trimmed V and J ends, which lost 1 base and 0 bases, there was a span of 7 bases. This CDR3 spans 14 amino acids. The CDR3 DNA sequence: TGTGCCAGCAGCTTAGTTTTAAGCTCCTACGAGCAGTACTTC. Residues: CASSLVLSSYEQYF.

The chain combines TRBV5-1 with TRBJ1-1, with TRBD1 matching over 10 bases. The CDR3 consists of 15 residues. Germline assignment: CDR1 SGHRS and CDR2 YFSETQ. With 5 bases clipped from V and 2 bases from J, the junction kept 6 bases outside the gene matches. CDR3 in DNA: TGCGCCAGCAGGGGAGGGACAGGGGAAAACACTGAAGCTTTCTTT. Amino acids: CASRGGTGENTEAFF.

The chain recombines TRBV6-5 with TRBJ1-1, with D uncertain. The V end lost 0 bases, the J end lost 0 bases, and 8 bases lay between the germline ends. The CDR3 extends over 15 amino acids. CDR1 and CDR2 (germline): MNHEY, SVGAGI. The CDR3 reads CASSYSAHMNTEAFF. As DNA, the CDR3 is TGTGCCAGCAGTTACTCGGCACATATGAACACTGAAGCTTTCTTT.